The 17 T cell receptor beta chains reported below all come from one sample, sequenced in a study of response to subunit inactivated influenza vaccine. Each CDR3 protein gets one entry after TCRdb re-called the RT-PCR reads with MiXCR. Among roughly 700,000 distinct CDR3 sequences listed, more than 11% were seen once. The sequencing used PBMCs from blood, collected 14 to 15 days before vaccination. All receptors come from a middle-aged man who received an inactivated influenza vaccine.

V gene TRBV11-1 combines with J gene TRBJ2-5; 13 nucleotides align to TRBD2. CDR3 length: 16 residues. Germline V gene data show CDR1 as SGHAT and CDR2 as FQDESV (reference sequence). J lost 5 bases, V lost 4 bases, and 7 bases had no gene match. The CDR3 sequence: CASSSGLAGDFETQYF. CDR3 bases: TGTGCCAGCAGCTCCGGACTAGCGGGAGATTTTGAGACCCAGTACTTC.

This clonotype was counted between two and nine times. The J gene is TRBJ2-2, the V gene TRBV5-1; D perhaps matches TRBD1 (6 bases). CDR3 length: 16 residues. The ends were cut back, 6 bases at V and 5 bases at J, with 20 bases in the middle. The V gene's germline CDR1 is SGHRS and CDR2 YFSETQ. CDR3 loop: CASTVWGPSSTGELFF. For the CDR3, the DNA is TGCGCCAGCACCGTGTGGGGGCCCTCGAGTACCGGGGAGCTGTTTTTT.

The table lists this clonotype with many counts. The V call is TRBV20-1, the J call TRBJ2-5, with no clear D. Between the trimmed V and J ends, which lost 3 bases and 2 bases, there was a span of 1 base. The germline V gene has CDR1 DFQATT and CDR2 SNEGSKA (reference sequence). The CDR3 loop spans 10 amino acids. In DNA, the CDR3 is TGCAGTGCTAGGCAAGAGACCCAGTACTTC. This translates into CSARQETQYF.

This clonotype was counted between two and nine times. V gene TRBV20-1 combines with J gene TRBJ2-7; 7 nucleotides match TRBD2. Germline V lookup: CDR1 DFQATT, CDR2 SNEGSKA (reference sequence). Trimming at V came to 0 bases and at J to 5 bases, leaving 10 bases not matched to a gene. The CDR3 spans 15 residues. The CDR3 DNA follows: TGCAGTGCTAGAGATTATACCGGGAGGCCCCACGAGCAGTACTTC. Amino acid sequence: CSARDYTGRPHEQYF.

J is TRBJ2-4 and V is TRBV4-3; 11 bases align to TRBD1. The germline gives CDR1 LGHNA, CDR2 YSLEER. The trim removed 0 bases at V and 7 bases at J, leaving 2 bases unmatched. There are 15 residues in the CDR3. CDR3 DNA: TGCGCCAGCAGCCAAGAGGGGACAGGGGGGAACATTCAGTACTTC. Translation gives CASSQEGTGGNIQYF.

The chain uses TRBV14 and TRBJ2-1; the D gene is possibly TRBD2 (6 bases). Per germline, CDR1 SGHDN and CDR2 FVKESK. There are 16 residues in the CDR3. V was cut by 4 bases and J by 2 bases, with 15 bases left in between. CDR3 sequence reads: CASSRLGSGAYNEQFF. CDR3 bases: TGTGCCAGCAGCCGACTAGGCTCGGGAGCCTACAATGAGCAGTTCTTC.

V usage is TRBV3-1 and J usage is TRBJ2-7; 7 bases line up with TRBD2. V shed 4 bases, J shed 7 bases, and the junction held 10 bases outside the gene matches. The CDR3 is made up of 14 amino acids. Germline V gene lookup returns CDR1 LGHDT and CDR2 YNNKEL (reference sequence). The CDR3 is CASSLGLPYGEQYF. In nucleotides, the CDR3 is TGTGCCAGCAGCCTGGGACTACCTTATGGAGAGCAGTACTTC.

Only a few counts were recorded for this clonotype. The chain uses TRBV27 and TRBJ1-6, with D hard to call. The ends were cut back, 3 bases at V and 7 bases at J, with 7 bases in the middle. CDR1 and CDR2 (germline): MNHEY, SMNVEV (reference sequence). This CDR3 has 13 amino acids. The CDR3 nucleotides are TGTGCCAGCAGTTTTCGTTGGAATTCACCCCTCCACTTT. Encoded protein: CASSFRWNSPLHF.

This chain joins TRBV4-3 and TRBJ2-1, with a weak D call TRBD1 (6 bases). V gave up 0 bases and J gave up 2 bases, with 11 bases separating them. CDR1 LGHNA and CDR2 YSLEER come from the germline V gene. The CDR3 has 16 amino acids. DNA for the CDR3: TGCGCCAGCAGCCAAGACGGCAGGGGCCCCTACAATGAGCAGTTCTTC. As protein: CASSQDGRGPYNEQFF.

The CDR3 loop is CSADGGLARTGELFF. DNA for the CDR3: TGCAGTGCCGATGGAGGCCTAGCACGTACCGGGGAGCTGTTTTTT. The V gene is TRBV20-1, the J gene TRBJ2-2, with D perhaps matching TRBD2 (5 bases). V lost 6 bases and J 5 bases, leaving 19 bases between the germline ends. Per germline, CDR1 DFQATT and CDR2 SNEGSKA (reference sequence). The CDR3 has 15 amino acids.

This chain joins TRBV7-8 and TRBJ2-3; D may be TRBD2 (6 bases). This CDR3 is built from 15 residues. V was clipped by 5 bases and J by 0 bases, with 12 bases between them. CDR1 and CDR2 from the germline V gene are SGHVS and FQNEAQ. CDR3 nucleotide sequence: TGTGCCAGCAGCCCACAGACTAGGAGCACAGATACGCAGTATTTT. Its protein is CASSPQTRSTDTQYF.

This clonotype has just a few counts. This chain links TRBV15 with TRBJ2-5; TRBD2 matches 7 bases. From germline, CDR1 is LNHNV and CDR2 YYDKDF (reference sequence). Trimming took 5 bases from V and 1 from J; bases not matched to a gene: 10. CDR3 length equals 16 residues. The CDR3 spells CATSAGGTVVQETQYF. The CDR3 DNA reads TGTGCCACCAGCGCCGGGGGGACGGTGGTCCAAGAGACCCAGTACTTC.

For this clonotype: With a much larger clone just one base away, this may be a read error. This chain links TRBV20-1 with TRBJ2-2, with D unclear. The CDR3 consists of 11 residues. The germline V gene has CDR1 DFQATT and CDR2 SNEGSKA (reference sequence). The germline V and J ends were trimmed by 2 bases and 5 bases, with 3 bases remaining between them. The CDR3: CSARQTGELFF. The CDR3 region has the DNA TGCAGTGCTAGACAAACCGGGGAGCTGTTTTTT.

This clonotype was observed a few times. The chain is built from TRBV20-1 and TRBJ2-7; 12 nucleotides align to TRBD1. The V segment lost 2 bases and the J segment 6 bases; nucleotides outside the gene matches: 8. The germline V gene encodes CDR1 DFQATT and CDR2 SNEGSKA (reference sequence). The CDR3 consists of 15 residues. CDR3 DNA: TGCAGTGCTAGAATCCCGGGGACAGGGGGCGCCGAGCAGTACTTC. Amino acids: CSARIPGTGGAEQYF.

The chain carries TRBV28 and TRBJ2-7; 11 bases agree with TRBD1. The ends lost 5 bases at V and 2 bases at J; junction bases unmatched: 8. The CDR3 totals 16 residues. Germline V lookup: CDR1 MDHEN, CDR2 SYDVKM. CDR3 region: CASSPPMGQGAYEQYF. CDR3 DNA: TGTGCCAGCAGTCCGCCGATGGGACAGGGGGCCTACGAGCAGTACTTC.

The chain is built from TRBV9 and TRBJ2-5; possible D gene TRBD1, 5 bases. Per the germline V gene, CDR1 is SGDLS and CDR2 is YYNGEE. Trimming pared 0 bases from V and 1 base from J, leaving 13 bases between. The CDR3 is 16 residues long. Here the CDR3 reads CASSVAAGQVQETQYF. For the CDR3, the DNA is TGTGCCAGCAGCGTAGCCGCAGGGCAAGTCCAAGAGACCCAGTACTTC.

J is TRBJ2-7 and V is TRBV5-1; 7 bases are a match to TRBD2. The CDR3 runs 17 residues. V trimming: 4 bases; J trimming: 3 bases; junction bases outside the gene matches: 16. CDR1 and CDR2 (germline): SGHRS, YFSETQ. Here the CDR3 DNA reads TGCGCCAGCAGCCCCGGTCATACTGGCGGGAGTCTCTACGAGCAGTACTTC. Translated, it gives CASSPGHTGGSLYEQYF.